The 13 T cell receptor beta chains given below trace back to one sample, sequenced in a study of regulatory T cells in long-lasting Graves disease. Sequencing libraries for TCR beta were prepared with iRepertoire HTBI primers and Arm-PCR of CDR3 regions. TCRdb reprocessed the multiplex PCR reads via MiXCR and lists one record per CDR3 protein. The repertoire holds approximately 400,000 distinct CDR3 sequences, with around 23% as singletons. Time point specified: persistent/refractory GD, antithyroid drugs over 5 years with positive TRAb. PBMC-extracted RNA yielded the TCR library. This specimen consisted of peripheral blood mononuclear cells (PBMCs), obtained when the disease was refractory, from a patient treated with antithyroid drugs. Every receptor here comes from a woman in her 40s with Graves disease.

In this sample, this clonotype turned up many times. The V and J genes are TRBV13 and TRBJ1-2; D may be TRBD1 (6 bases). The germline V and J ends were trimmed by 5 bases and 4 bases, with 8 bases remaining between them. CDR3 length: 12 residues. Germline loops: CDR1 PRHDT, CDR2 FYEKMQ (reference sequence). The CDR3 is CASSQQGYGYTF. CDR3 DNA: TGTGCCAGCAGCCAACAGGGCTATGGCTACACCTTC.

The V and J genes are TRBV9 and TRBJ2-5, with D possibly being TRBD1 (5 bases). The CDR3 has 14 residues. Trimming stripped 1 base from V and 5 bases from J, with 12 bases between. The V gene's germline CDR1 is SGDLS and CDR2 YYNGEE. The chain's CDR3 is CASSVQGLEETQYF. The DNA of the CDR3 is TGTGCCAGCAGCGTACAGGGTTTGGAGGAGACCCAGTACTTC.

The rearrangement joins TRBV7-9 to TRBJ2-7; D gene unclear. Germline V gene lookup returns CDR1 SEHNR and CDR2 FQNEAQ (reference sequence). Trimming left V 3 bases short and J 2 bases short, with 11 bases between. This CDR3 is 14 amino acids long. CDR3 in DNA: TGTGCCAGCAGCTTTGGTGGGTCGGCCTACGAGCAGTACTTC. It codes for CASSFGGSAYEQYF.

The CDR3 here is CASSIALNWEQFF. In DNA, the CDR3 is TGTGCCAGTAGTATCGCCCTGAATTGGGAGCAGTTCTTC. This rearrangement joins TRBV19 to TRBJ2-1; D unclear. V lost 3 bases and J 10 bases, leaving 13 bases between the germline ends. Germline V gene sequence: CDR1 LNHDA, CDR2 SQIVND (reference sequence). The CDR3 sequence is 13 residues long.

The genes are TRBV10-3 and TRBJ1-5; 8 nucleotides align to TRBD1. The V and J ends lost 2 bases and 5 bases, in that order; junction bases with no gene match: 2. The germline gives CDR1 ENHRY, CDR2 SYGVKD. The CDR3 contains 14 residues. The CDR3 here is CAISEQGADQPQHF. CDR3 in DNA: TGTGCCATCAGTGAGCAGGGGGCTGATCAGCCCCAGCATTTT.

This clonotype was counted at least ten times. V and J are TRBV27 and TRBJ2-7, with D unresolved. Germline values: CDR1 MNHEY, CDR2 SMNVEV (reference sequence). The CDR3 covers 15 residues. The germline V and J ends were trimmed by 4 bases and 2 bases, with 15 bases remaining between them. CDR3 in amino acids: CASSSYTGGTYEQYF. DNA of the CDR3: TGTGCCAGCAGTTCCTACACGGGTGGGACCTACGAGCAGTACTTC.

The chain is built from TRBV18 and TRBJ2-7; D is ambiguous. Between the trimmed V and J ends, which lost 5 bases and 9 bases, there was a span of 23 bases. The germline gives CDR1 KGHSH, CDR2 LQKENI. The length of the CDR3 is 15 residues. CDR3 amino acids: CASSTTPVGAAVQYF. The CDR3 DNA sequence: TGTGCCAGCTCAACCACGCCCGTGGGCGCCGCTGTGCAGTACTTC.

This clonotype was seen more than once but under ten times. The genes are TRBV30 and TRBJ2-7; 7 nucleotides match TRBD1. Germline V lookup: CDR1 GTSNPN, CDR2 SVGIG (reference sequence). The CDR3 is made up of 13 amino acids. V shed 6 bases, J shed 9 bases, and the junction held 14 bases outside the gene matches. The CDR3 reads CACHGTAPGWQYF. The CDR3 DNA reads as TGTGCCTGCCACGGGACAGCTCCTGGGTGGCAGTACTTC.

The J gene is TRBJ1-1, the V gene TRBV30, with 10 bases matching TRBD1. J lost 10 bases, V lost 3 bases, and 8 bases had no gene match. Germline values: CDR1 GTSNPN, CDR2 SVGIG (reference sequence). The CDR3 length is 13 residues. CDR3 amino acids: CAWSATGGRGAFF. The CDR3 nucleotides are TGTGCCTGGAGCGCGACAGGGGGCAGGGGAGCTTTCTTT.

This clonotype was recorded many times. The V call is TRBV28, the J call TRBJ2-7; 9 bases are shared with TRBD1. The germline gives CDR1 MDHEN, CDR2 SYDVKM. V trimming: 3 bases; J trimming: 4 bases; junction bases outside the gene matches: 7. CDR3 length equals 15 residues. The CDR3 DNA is TGTGCCAGCAGTTTCGGGGGGACAGGGTATTACGAGCAGTACTTC. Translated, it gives CASSFGGTGYYEQYF.

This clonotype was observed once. The CDR3 reads CASSHMTSRSDTQYF. The CDR3 coding sequence is TGTGCCAGCAGCCATATGACTAGCCGGTCGGATACGCAGTATTTT. The chain combines TRBV12-3 or TRBV12-4 with TRBJ2-3, with 7 bases identical to TRBD2. Germline trimming cut 6 bases from V and 6 bases from J; bases unmatched to any gene: 12. The CDR3 runs to 15 residues.

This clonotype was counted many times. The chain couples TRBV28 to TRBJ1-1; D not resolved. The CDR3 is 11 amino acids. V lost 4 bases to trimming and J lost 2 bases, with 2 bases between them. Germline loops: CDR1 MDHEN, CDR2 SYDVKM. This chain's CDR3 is CASSSNTEAFF. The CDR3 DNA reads TGTGCCAGCAGTTCCAACACTGAAGCTTTCTTT. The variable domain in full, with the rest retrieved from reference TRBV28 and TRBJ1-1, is DVKVTQSSRYLVKRTGEKVFLECVQDMDHENMFWYRQDPGLGLRLIYFSYDVKMKEKGDIPEGYSVSREKKERFSLILESASTNQTSMYLCASSSNTEAFFGQGTRLTVV.

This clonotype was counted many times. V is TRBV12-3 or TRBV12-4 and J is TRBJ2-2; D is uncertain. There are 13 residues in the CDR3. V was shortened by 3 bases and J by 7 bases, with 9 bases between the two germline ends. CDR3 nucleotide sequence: TGTGCCAGCAGTTTCGTGGAAGGCGGGGAGCTGTTTTTT. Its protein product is CASSFVEGGELFF.